This T cell receptor (beta chain) was sequenced in a study of CD8 T cells in Susac syndrome. Reverse transcription used about 0.45 to 1 ug RNA and random hexamers. TCRdb redid the calling of the immunoSEQ multiplex PCR reads with MiXCR, one entry per CDR3 protein. The data contain 150,000 to 200,000 distinct CDR3 sequences, approximately 93% of them singletons. The clonotype was recovered from a human donor with multiple sclerosis. Sequenced input: CD4+ T cells from PBMCs.

The DNA of the CDR3 is TGTGCCAGCAGAGGGATTGACAGGGTTCAAGAGACCCAGTACTTC. Translating gives CASRGIDRVQETQYF. The chain links TRBV28 to TRBJ2-5; the match to TRBD1 covers 7 bases. Looked up from germline, CDR1 is MDHEN and CDR2 is SYDVKM. The CDR3 runs to 15 residues. V gave up 6 bases and J gave up 2 bases; unmatched junction bases: 9.